This T cell receptor beta chain was obtained from a study of shared clonotypes between healthy human individuals. Study background: The cohort comprised two women and a few men. Their ages spanned 18 to 49 years. Study-level findings and limits: When compared with the clonotypes that were shared by all four sorted-subset donors, the non-shared clonotypes turned out to have lower generation probabilities.

A word on this clone: Its antigen is currently unknown.

The CDR3 consists of 17 residues. Germline V CDR1 and CDR2: SGHNT, YYREEE (reference sequence). V lost 4 bases, J lost 1 base, and 7 bases stayed unmatched. TCRdb keeps only in-frame clones here, not all; method: immunoSEQ multiplex PCR. Among 2 million to 2.5 million clones listed, over 85% were seen once. This sequence originates from a man between 18 and 29 years old in good health. Some clones in this sample may be carry-over from other donors' samples. Sequencing was done on a sample of naive CD4+ T cells from PBMCs. The subset denotes: CD45RA+ positively selected. The chain is built from TRBV5-4 and TRBJ2-3, with 12 bases fitting TRBD1. In nucleotides, the CDR3 is TGTGCCAGCAGCACTGGGGACAGGGGGCGAGGCACAGATACGCAGTATTTT. It translates to CASSTGDRGRGTDTQYF.